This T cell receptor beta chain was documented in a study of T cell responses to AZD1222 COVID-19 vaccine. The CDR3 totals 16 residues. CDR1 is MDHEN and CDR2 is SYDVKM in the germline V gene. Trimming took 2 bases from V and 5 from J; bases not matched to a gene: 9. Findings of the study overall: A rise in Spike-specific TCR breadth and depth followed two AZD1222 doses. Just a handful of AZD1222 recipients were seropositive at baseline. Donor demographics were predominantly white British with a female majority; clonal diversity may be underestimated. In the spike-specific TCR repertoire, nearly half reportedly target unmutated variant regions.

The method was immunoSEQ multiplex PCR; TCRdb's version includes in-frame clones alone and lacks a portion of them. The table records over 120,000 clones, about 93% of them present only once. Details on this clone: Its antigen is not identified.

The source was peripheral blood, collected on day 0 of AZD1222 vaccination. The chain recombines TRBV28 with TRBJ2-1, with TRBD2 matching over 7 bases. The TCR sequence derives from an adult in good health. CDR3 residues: CASSLGGRELNNEQFF. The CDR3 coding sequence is TGTGCCAGCAGTTTAGGCGGGCGGGAGCTAAACAATGAGCAGTTCTTC.